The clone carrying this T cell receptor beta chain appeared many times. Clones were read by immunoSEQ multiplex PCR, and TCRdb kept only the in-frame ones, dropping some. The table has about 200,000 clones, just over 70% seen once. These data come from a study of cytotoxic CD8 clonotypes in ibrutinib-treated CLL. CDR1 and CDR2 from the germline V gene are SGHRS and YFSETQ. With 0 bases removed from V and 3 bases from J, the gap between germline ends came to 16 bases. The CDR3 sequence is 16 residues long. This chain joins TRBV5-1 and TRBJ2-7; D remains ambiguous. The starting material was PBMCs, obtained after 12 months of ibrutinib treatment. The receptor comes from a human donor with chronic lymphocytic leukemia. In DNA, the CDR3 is TGCGCCAGCAGCTTGGGACACGTGCCCGGGTACTACGAGCAGTACTTC. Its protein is CASSLGHVPGYYEQYF.